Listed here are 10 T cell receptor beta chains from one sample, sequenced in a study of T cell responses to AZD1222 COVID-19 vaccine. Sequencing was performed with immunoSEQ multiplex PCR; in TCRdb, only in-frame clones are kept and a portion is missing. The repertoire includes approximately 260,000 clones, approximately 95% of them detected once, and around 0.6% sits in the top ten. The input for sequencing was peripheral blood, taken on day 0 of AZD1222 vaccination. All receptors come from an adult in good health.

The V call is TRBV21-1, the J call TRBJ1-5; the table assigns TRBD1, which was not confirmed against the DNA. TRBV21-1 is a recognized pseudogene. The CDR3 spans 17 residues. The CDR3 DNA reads TGTGCCAGCAGCAAAGGGCTGGGACAGTATAGCAATCAGCCCCAGCATTTT. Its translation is CASSKGLGQYSNQPQHF.

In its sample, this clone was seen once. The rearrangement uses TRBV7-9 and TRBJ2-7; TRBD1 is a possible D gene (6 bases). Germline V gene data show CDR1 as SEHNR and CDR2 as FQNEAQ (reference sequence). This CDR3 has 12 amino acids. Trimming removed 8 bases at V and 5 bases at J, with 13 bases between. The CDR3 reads CASSTGRNEQYF. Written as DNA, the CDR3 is TGTGCCAGCTCAACAGGGCGGAACGAGCAGTACTTC. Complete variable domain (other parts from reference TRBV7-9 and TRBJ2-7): DTGVSQNPRHKITKRGQNVTFRCDPISEHNRLYWYRQTLGQGPEFLTYFQNEAQLEKSRLLSDRFSAERPKGSFSTLEIQRTEQGDSAMYLCASSTGRNEQYFGPGTRLTVT.

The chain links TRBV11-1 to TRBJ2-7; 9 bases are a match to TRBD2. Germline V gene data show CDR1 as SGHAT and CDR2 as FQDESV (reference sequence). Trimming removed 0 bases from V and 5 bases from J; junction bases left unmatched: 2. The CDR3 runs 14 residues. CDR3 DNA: TGTGCCAGCAGCTTAGCGGGGACTAGCCACGAGCAGTACTTC. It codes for CASSLAGTSHEQYF.

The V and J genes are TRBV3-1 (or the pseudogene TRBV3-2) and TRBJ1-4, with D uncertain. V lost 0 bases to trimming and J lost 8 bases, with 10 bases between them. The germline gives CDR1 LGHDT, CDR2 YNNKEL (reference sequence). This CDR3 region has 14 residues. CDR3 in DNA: TGTGCCAGCAGCCAAGATTTGGGCCAGGAAAAACTGTTTTTT. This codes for CASSQDLGQEKLFF.

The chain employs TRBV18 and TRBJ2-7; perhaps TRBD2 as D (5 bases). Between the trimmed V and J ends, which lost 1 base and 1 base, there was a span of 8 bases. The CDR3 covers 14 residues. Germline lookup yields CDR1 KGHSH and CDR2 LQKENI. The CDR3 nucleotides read TGTGCCAGCTCACCACGAGGGTCTTCCTACGAGCAGTACTTC. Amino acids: CASSPRGSSYEQYF. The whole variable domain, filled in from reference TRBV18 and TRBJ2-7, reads NAGVMQNPRHLVRRRGQEARLRCSPMKGHSHVYWYRQLPEEGLKFMVYLQKENIIDESGMPKERFSAEFPKEGPSILRIQQVVRGDSAAYFCASSPRGSSYEQYFGPGTRLTVT.

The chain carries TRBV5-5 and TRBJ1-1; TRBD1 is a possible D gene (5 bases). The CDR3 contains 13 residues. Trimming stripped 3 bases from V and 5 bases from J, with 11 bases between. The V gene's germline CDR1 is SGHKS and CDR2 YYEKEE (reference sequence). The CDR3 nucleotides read TGTGCCAGCAGCTGGGCTTGGGGGACTGAAGCTTTCTTT. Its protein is CASSWAWGTEAFF.

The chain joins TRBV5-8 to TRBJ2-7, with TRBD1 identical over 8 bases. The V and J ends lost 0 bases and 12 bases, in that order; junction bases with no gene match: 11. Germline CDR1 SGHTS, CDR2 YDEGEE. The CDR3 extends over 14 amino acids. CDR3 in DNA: TGTGCCAGCAGCTTGGAGGAAGTGGCAGGACAGGGGTACTTC. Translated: CASSLEEVAGQGYF.

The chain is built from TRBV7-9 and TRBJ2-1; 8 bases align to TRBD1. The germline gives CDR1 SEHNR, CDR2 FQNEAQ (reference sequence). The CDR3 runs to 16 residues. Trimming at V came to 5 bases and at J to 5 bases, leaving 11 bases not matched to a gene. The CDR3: CASSRRGDRGHNEQFF. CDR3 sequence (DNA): TGTGCCAGCAGCCGACGTGGAGACAGGGGCCACAATGAGCAGTTCTTC. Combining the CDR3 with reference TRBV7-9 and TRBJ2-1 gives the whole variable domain DTGVSQNPRHKITKRGQNVTFRCDPISEHNRLYWYRQTLGQGPEFLTYFQNEAQLEKSRLLSDRFSAERPKGSFSTLEIQRTEQGDSAMYLCASSRRGDRGHNEQFFGPGTRLTVL.

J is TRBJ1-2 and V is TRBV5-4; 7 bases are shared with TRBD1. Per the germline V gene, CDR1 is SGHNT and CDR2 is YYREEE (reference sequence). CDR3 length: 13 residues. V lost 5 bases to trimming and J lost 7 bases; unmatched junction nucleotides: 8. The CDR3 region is CASRRDRESGYTF. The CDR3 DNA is TGTGCCAGCAGGAGAGACAGGGAGAGTGGCTACACCTTC.

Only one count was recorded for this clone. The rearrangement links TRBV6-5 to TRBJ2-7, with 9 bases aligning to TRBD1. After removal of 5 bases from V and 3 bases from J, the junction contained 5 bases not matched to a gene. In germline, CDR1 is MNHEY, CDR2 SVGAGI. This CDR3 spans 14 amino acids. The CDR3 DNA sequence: TGTGCCAGCAGTCCCGGGACAGGGAACTACGAGCAGTACTTC. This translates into CASSPGTGNYEQYF.